This paragraph covers one TCR beta chain sequence. Its antigen is still unknown. CD4+ T cells from unexposed donors were obtained before the COVID-19 pandemic (2011-2018). The cells were cultured for less than twelve days before CD4+ T cells were isolated. This record belongs to a study of CD4 T cells in relation to SARS-CoV-2 and coronaviruses. Repertoires were generated with immunoSEQ multiplex PCR, while TCRdb's copy carries only in-frame clones and drops some. The sample consists of fewer than 20,000 clones, 75% to 80% of them appearing once. Sequencing used CD4+ T cells from PBMCs, cultured in vitro. This TCR was sampled from a human donor in good health.

CDR3 protein: CASSKFRGTGSNQPQHF. The CDR3 DNA sequence: TGTGCCAGCAGCAAGTTTCGGGGGACAGGTTCCAATCAGCCCCAGCATTTT. V gene TRBV28 combines with J gene TRBJ1-5; TRBD1 matches 8 bases. V gave up 6 bases and J gave up 3 bases; unmatched junction bases: 13. Per the germline V gene, CDR1 is MDHEN and CDR2 is SYDVKM. CDR3 size: 17 residues.